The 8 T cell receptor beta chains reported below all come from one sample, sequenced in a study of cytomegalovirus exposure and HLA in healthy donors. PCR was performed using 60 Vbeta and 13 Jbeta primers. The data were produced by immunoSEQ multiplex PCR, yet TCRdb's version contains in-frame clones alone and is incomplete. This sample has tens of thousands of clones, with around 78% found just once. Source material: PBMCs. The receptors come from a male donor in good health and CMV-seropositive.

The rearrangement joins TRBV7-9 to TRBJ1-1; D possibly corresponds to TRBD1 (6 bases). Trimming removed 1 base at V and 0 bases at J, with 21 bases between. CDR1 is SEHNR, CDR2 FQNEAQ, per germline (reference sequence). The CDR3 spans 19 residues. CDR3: CASSLGGVRGGPLNTEAFF. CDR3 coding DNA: TGTGCCAGCAGCTTAGGTGGGGTTAGGGGGGGCCCCTTGAACACTGAAGCTTTCTTT.

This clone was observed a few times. CDR3 sequence: CASSLKGEGYEQYF. Written as DNA, the CDR3 is TGTGCCAGCAGTCTTAAGGGGGAAGGCTACGAGCAGTACTTC. V gene TRBV25-1 combines with J gene TRBJ2-7; D possibly corresponds to TRBD1 (6 bases). V was cut by 5 bases and J by 3 bases, with 14 bases left in between. This CDR3 is 14 amino acids long. Germline CDR1 is MGHDK and CDR2 is SYGVNS.

The CDR3 region is CASSLRAGAGETQYF. The CDR3 DNA sequence: TGTGCCAGCAGCTTGAGGGCGGGAGCGGGTGAGACCCAGTACTTC. The chain recombines TRBV5-6 with TRBJ2-5; 7 nucleotides agree with TRBD2. Trimming took 1 base from V and 5 from J; bases not matched to a gene: 8. The germline gives CDR1 SGHDT, CDR2 YYEEEE. The CDR3 is made up of 15 amino acids.

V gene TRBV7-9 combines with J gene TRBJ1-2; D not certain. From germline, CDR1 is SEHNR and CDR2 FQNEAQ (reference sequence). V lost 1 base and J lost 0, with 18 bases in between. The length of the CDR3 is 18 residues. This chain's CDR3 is CASSLEANVLYTNYGYTF. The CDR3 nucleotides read TGTGCCAGCAGCTTAGAAGCGAATGTCTTATACACTAACTATGGCTACACCTTC.

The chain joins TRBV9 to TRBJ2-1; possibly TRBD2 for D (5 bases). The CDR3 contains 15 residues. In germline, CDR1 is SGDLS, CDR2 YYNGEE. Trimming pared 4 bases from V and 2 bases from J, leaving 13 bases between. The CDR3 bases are TGTGCCAGCAGCCCCCTGTGGGGAGCCTACAATGAGCAGTTCTTC. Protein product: CASSPLWGAYNEQFF. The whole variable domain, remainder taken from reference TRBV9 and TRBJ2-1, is DSGVTQTPKHLITATGQRVTLRCSPRSGDLSVYWYQQSLDQGLQFLIQYYNGEERAKGNILERFSAQQFPDLHSELNLSSLELGDSALYFCASSPLWGAYNEQFFGPGTRLTVL.

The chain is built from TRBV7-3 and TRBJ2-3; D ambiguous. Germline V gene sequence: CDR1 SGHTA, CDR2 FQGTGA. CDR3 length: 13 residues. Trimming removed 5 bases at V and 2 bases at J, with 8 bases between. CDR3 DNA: TGTGCCAGCAGCAAGACTTACACAGATACGCAGTATTTT. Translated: CASSKTYTDTQYF.

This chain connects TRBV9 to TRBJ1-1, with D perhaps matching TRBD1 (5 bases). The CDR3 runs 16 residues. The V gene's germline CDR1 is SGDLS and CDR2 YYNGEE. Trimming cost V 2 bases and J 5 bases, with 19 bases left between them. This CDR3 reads CASSVDRDSKGTEAFF. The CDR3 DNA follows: TGTGCCAGCAGCGTGGACCGTGACAGTAAAGGGACTGAAGCTTTCTTT.

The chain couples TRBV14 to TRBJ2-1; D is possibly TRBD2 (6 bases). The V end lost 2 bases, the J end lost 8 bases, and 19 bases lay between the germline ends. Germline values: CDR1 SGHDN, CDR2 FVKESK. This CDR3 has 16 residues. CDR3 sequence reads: CASSQPVGGDWDEQFF. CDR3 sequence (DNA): TGTGCCAGCAGCCAACCGGTAGGCGGGGATTGGGATGAGCAGTTCTTC.